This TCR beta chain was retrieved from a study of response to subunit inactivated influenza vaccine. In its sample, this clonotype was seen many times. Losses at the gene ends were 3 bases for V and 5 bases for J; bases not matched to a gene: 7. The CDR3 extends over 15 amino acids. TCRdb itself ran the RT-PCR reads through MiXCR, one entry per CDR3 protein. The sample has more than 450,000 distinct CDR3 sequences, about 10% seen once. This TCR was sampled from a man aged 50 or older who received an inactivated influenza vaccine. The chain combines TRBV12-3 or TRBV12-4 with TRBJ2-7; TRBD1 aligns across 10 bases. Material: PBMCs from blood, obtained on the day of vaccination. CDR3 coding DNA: TGTGCCAGCAGTTTCCGGGACAGGGGATCCAACGAGCAGTACTTC. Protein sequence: CASSFRDRGSNEQYF.